Each of the 10 T cell receptor beta chains below was sequenced from the same sample in a study of T cell responses to AZD1222 COVID-19 vaccine. Repertoires were generated with immunoSEQ multiplex PCR, while TCRdb's copy carries only in-frame clones and drops some. Here the sample spans about 110,000 clones, just under 90% being singletons. This specimen consisted of peripheral blood, obtained on day 0 of AZD1222 vaccination. The receptors were gathered from an adult in good health.

This clone was found once. This sequence joins TRBV6-5 and TRBJ2-7; tentative D call: TRBD2 (5 bases). Germline CDR1 reads MNHEY; CDR2 reads SVGAGI. The CDR3 is 15 amino acids. V gave up 7 bases and J gave up 1 base, with 17 bases separating them. CDR3 DNA: TGTGCCAGCATACCCTCACACCGGGAATCCTACGAGCAGTACTTC. Translated: CASIPSHRESYEQYF.

The CDR3 reads CASRGDGAETQYF. The CDR3 DNA follows: TGCGCCAGCAGGGGGGACGGTGCGGAGACCCAGTACTTC. This chain links TRBV10-2 with TRBJ2-5; D tentatively reads TRBD1 or TRBD2 (5 bases each). There are 13 residues in the CDR3. Trimming cost V 6 bases and J 5 bases, with 13 bases left between them. Germline V gene data show CDR1 as WSHSY and CDR2 as SAAADI.

The chain employs TRBV27 and TRBJ1-1, with 7 nucleotides matching TRBD1. After removal of 2 bases from V and 5 bases from J, the junction contained 2 bases not matched to a gene. This CDR3 comprises 13 residues. Per the germline V gene, CDR1 is MNHEY and CDR2 is SMNVEV (reference sequence). The CDR3 coding sequence is TGTGCCAGCAGTTTACAGGGGGGGACTGAAGCTTTCTTT. Translation: CASSLQGGTEAFF.

The rearrangement links TRBV27 to TRBJ2-3; D is unresolved. V was shortened by 3 bases and J by 4 bases, with 8 bases between the two germline ends. The CDR3 contains 13 residues. Per the germline V gene, CDR1 is MNHEY and CDR2 is SMNVEV (reference sequence). CDR3 nucleotide sequence: TGTGCCAGCAGTTTCCGGTTTGCAGATACGCAGTATTTT. Translated: CASSFRFADTQYF.

J is TRBJ1-2 and V is TRBV6-5; D gene unclear. CDR3 length: 14 residues. V was clipped by 0 bases and J by 8 bases, with 13 bases between them. Per germline, CDR1 MNHEY and CDR2 SVGAGI. Written as DNA, the CDR3 is TGTGCCAGCAGTTACTCGAAAGGGAAGGGCGGCTACACCTTC. Translated, it gives CASSYSKGKGGYTF.

The chain uses TRBV14 and TRBJ2-5; D is ambiguous. V lost 0 bases and J lost 4, with 12 bases in between. The germline V gene encodes CDR1 SGHDN and CDR2 FVKESK. The CDR3 runs 15 residues. The CDR3 protein is CASSQDALGSETQYF. The DNA for the CDR3 is TGTGCCAGCAGCCAAGACGCATTAGGGTCAGAGACCCAGTACTTC.

A single count supports this clone. CDR3: CASSLDLGGYIQYF. In DNA, the CDR3 is TGTGCCAGCAGCTTAGATCTTGGAGGGTACATTCAGTACTTC. The chain has TRBV11-2 and TRBJ2-4; perhaps TRBD2 as D (6 bases). Germline CDR1 SGHAT, CDR2 FQNNGV. The V end was cut by 0 bases, the J end by 8 bases, with 11 bases between. CDR3 size: 14 residues.

V gene TRBV18 combines with J gene TRBJ2-1; 7 bases align to TRBD2. The ends lost 4 bases at V and 4 bases at J; junction bases unmatched: 7. From germline, CDR1 is KGHSH and CDR2 LQKENI. This CDR3 spans 15 amino acids. The CDR3 sequence is CASSLASGPYNEQFF. As DNA, the CDR3 is TGTGCCAGCTCACTGGCTAGCGGACCATACAATGAGCAGTTCTTC.

The V and J genes are TRBV7-9 and TRBJ2-5, with 9 positions matching TRBD2. CDR1 is SEHNR, CDR2 FQNEAQ, per germline (reference sequence). CDR3 length equals 16 residues. With V trimmed by 1 base and J by 1 base, 4 bases remained unmatched. CDR3: CASSLGSGGLQETQYF. The CDR3 DNA follows: TGTGCCAGCAGCTTAGGTAGCGGGGGCCTCCAAGAGACCCAGTACTTC.

V gene TRBV27 combines with J gene TRBJ1-1; 8 positions match TRBD1. Germline assignment: CDR1 MNHEY and CDR2 SMNVEV (reference sequence). The CDR3 extends over 13 amino acids. Unmatched junction bases numbered 7, after V lost 5 bases and J lost 8 bases. The CDR3: CASSGSRDREAFF. The DNA of the CDR3 is TGTGCCAGCAGTGGGTCCCGGGACAGGGAAGCTTTCTTT.